This TCR beta chain was sequenced during a study of T-cell reconstitution after alpha-beta-depleted transplantation in children. Germline V gene sequence: CDR1 ENHRY, CDR2 SYGVKD. CDR3 size: 15 residues. Trimming removed 6 bases from V and 2 bases from J, with 17 bases in between. Whole-study results and caveats: One year post-transplant, T-cell counts and diversity were largely derived from T cells produced anew.

This clonotype was observed a handful of times. As yet, its antigen is unknown. Preparation of the TCRbeta library involved a method that used unique molecular identifiers. TCRdb passed the PCR reads through MiXCR, listing each CDR3 protein once. This table holds 500,000 to 650,000 distinct CDR3 sequences, approximately 10% found once. The sequence was obtained from a female patient under 10 years old who had a stem cell transplant for aplastic anemia, so the T cells may come from the graft donor. This chain links TRBV10-3 with TRBJ2-7, with a possible D match to TRBD1 (5 bases). This specimen was PBMCs, mostly from graft donor cells, taken 180 days after TCRalphabeta/CD19-depleted stem cell transplant. Here the CDR3 reads CAIRLSDSLAYEQYF. The CDR3 DNA reads as TGTGCCATCAGACTCTCCGACAGTCTAGCCTACGAGCAGTACTTC.